This T cell receptor beta chain was found in a study of shared clonotypes between healthy human individuals. Study results and limitations: Sharing across four donors was highest in naive CD4 (roughly 5%) and lowest in memory CD8 (roughly 0.4%). Non-shared clonotypes had lower generation probabilities than those shared by all four donors.

The CDR3 is 15 residues long. From germline, CDR1 is LNHDA and CDR2 SQIVND (reference sequence). The V gene lost 9 bases and the J gene lost 2 bases, with 14 bases spanning the gap. Assay used: immunoSEQ multiplex PCR; TCRdb lists only in-frame clones, some missing. Here the sample spans 1.6 million or so clones, less than 99% being singletons. The donors, healthy adults who were HIV-negative, had experienced no recent acute infections or vaccinations. Subsets obtained from CD4+ cells comprised CD45RA+ naive and CD45RA-negative memory cells. This clone was found once. The antigen remains undetermined. The sample consisted of naive CD4+ T cells sorted from blood. The subset: CD45RA+ positively selected. The TCR comes from a young man in good health. This chain connects TRBV19 to TRBJ2-6; either TRBD1 or TRBD2 may fit D (6 bases each). The CDR3 nucleotides read TGTGCCAGGGGGGGCCGAGAACCTGGGGCCAACGTCCTGACTTTC. Translated, it gives CARGGREPGANVLTF.